This passage covers 6 T cell receptor beta chains from one sample sequenced in a study of blood T cell repertoires in COVID-19. Clones were sequenced by immunoSEQ multiplex PCR, and TCRdb holds only the in-frame ones, with some missing. The table has about 150,000 clones, about 85% seen once. Sequenced sample: PBMCs or T cells enriched from blood (not recorded which). The source of these receptors is a middle-aged woman who had recovered from COVID-19.

V usage is TRBV5-1 and J usage is TRBJ2-3, with 7 bases aligning to TRBD1. This CDR3 spans 16 amino acids. Germline V gene data show CDR1 as SGHRS and CDR2 as YFSETQ. The ends lost 0 bases at V and 0 bases at J; junction bases unmatched: 4. The CDR3 DNA reads TGCGCCAGCAGCTTGGCTGTGACAGGGAGCACAGATACGCAGTATTTT. Protein product: CASSLAVTGSTDTQYF.

This rearrangement joins TRBV29-1 to TRBJ1-1; no definite D call. The CDR3 extends over 13 amino acids. Looked up from germline, CDR1 is SQVTM and CDR2 is ANQGSEA. Trimming left V 5 bases short and J 0 bases short, with 10 bases between. The CDR3, as DNA: TGCAGCGTTTCCTATCTATTGAACACTGAAGCTTTCTTT. This gives the protein CSVSYLLNTEAFF.

V gene TRBV7-9 combines with J gene TRBJ1-1; D ambiguous. Germline V gene data show CDR1 as SEHNR and CDR2 as FQNEAQ (reference sequence). Trimming shortened V by 5 bases and J by 0 bases, and 13 bases separated the two germline ends. This CDR3 is 15 amino acids long. The CDR3 region has the DNA TGTGCCAGCAGCCCTCGCCGGCGGGTGAACACTGAAGCTTTCTTT. Residues: CASSPRRRVNTEAFF.

The rearrangement uses TRBV2 and TRBJ2-1; TRBD2 agrees at 7 bases. The CDR3 runs to 14 residues. Trimming removed 8 bases from V and 0 bases from J; junction bases left unmatched: 4. Germline-derived CDR1 and CDR2 are SNHLY and FYNNEI. CDR3 sequence reads: CASSSGSSYNEQFF. CDR3 nucleotide sequence: TGTGCCAGCTCTAGCGGAAGCTCCTACAATGAGCAGTTCTTC. The full variable domain, rest sourced from reference TRBV2 and TRBJ2-1, is EPEVTQTPSHQVTQMGQEVILRCVPISNHLYFYWYRQILGQKVEFLVSFYNNEISEKSEIFDDQFSVERPDGSNFTLKIRSTKLEDSAMYFCASSSGSSYNEQFFGPGTRLTVL.

The chain has TRBV29-1 and TRBJ1-2; the match to TRBD1 covers 9 bases. With V trimmed by 6 bases and J by 4 bases, 3 bases remained unmatched. From germline, CDR1 is SQVTM and CDR2 ANQGSEA. The CDR3 runs 12 residues. CDR3 in amino acids: CSVPTGGYGYTF. DNA of the CDR3: TGCAGCGTCCCGACAGGGGGCTATGGCTACACCTTC.

The rearrangement joins TRBV30 to TRBJ2-1, with a tentative D call TRBD1 (8 bases). The germline CDR1 and CDR2 sequences are GTSNPN and SVGIG (reference sequence). Trimming took 8 bases from V and 3 from J, leaving 17 bases between them. CDR3 length equals 14 residues. The CDR3 loop reads CALDRERGYNEQFF. As DNA, the CDR3 is TGTGCCCTGGACAGGGAGCGGGGCTACAATGAGCAGTTCTTC.